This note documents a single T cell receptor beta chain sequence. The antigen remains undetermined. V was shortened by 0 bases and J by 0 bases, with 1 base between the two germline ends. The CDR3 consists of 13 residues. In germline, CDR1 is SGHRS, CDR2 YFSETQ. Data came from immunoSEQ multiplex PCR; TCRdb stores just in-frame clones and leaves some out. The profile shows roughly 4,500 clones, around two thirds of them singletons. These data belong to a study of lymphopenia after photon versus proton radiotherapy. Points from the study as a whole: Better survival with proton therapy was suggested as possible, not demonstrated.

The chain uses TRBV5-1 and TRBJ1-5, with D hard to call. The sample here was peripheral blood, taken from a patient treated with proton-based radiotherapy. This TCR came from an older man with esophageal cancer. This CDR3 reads CASSLDSNQPQHF. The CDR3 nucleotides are TGCGCCAGCAGCTTGGATAGCAATCAGCCCCAGCATTTT.